The rows below give T cell receptor beta chains drawn from one sample of a study of cytomegalovirus exposure and HLA in healthy donors. The protocol was immunoSEQ multiplex PCR, while the TCRdb copy is restricted to in-frame clones and leaves out a portion. In all, the sample yields about 120,000 clones. Sequenced material: PBMCs. The receptors come from a man aged 18-30 years in good health and CMV-seronegative. Both conserved end residues are part of each CDR3.

v_gene,CDR3aa
TRBV2,CASSDPATGEDQPQHF
TRBV10-3,CAISGTGGTQETQYF
TRBV19,CASSLLDRGYTF
TRBV29-1,CSVTGTGLSNTGELFF
TRBV7-8,CASSLRLGADGYTF
TRBV15,CATSSRSFGETGGTGELFF
TRBV6-1,CASSVSRGRTNTEAFF
TRBV5-5,CASSLVFRDRVVTDTQYF
TRBV10-2,CASSDPGYEQYF
TRBV13,CASSLGDRGNTEAFF
TRBV5-8,CASSIRMGGTSTDTQYF
TRBV19,CASSTYRDSNQPQHF
TRBV7-6,CASSLRENTEAFF
TRBV5-8,CASSPQGGFGSYEQYF
TRBV6-6,CASQVRGNADTQYF
TRBV30,CAWSYLQGGYGYTF
TRBV6-5,CASSIRTGVNYEQYF
TRBV25-1,CASSEYYSYYEQYF
TRBV9,CASSTGAGQVYNEQFF
TRBV16,CASTTPGGDSEQYF
TRBV11-1,CASSRPGTVTEAFF
TRBV7-9,CASSKAGSLEQYF
TRBV2,CASSEALGLAGNNEQFF
TRBV6-5,CASRQGQKPLHF
TRBV18,CASSPRQGAYEQYF
TRBV12-5,CASGAGLAGGDEQFF